The entry below describes one T cell receptor beta chain. No antigen is known for it. This entry comes from a study of OX40 agonist ivuxolimab in advanced cancers. As for the study in general: Intravenous ivuxolimab was administered to patients every 2 weeks at 0.01 to 10 mg/kg.

Between the trimmed V and J ends, which lost 1 base and 4 bases, there was a span of 12 bases. The CDR3 is made up of 15 amino acids. Per germline, CDR1 SGHTA and CDR2 FQGNSA. Whole-study findings and limits: Expanded clones tended on average to be more numerous among CD8+ T cells than CD4+. At doses 0.1 to 3.0 mg/kg, CD4+ and CD8+ clones expanded. Expanded peripheral T cell antigen specificity was not determined.

Sequencing was performed with immunoSEQ multiplex PCR; in TCRdb, only in-frame clones are kept and a portion is missing. The data hold roughly 59,000 clones, with 92% observed a single time. The source material was CD4+ or CD8+ T cells sorted from blood, sampled in a trial of the OX40 agonist ivuxolimab. J is TRBJ2-3 and V is TRBV7-2; the D gene is possibly TRBD2 (5 bases). This clonotype was obtained from an adult with an advanced solid tumor such as melanoma, head and neck, liver or kidney cancer. The CDR3: CASSLVLGSADTQYF. CDR3 DNA: TGTGCCAGCAGCTTAGTTTTGGGGAGCGCAGATACGCAGTATTTT.